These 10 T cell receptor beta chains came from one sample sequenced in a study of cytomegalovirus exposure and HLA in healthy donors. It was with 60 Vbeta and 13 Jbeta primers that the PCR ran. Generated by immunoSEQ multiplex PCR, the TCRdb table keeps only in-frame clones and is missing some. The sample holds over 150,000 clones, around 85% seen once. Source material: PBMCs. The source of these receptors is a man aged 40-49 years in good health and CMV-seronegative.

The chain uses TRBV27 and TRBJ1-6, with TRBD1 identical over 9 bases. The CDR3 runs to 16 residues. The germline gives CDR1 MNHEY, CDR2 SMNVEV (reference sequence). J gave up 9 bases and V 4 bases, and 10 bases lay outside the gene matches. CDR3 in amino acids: CASSSQAGTGSSPLHF. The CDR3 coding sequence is TGTGCCAGCAGTTCCCAGGCCGGGACAGGGAGTTCACCCCTCCACTTT.

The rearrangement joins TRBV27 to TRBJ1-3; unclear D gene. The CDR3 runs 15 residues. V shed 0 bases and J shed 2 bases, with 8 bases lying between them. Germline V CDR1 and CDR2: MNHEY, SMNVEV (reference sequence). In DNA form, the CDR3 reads TGTGCCAGCAGTTTATCGTGGGGAGCTGGAAACACCATATATTTT. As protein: CASSLSWGAGNTIYF.

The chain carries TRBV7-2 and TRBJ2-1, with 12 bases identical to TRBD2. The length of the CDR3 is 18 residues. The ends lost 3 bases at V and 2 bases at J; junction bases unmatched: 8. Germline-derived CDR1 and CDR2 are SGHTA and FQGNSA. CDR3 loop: CASSFQASGGETYNEQFF. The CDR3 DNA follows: TGTGCCAGCAGCTTTCAGGCTAGCGGGGGGGAAACCTACAATGAGCAGTTCTTC.

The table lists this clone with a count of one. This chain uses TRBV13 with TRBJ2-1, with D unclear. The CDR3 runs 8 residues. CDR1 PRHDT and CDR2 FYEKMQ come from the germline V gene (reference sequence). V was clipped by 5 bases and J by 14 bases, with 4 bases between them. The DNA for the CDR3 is TGTGCCAGCAGCCCGGAGTTCTTC. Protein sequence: CASSPEFF.

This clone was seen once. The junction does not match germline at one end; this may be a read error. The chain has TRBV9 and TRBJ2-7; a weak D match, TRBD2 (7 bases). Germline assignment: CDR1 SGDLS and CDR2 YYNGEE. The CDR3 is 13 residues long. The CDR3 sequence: CASSVLQGREQYF. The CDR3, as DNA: TGTGCCAGCAGCGTACTTCAGGGGAGGGAGCAGTACTTT.

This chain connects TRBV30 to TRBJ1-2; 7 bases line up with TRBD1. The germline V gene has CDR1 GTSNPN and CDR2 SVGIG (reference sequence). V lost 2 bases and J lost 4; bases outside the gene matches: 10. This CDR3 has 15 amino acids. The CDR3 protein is CAWSTQTGVPYGYTF. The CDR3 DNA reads TGTGCCTGGAGTACACAAACAGGGGTCCCCTATGGCTACACCTTC.

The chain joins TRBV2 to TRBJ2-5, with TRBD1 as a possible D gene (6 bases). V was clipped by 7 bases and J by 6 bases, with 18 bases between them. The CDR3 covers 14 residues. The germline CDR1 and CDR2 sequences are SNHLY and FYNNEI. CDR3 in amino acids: CASTAQGGIQTQYF. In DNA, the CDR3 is TGTGCCAGCACTGCACAGGGTGGCATACAGACCCAGTACTTC.

The chain's CDR3 is CASSPGQGFYEQYF. In DNA, the CDR3 is TGTGCCAGCTCACCGGGACAAGGATTCTACGAGCAGTACTTC. The V and J genes are TRBV18 and TRBJ2-5, with a tentative D call TRBD1 (6 bases). The J call is uncertain, as TRBJ2-7 better fits the DNA end. The CDR3 covers 14 residues. Germline CDR1 KGHSH, CDR2 LQKENI.

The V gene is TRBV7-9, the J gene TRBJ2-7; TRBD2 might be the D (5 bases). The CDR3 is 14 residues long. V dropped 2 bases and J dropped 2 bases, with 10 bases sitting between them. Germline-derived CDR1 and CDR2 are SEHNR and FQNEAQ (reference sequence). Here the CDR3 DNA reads TGTGCCAGCAGCTTATTTCCGGGAACCTACGAGCAGTACTTC. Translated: CASSLFPGTYEQYF.

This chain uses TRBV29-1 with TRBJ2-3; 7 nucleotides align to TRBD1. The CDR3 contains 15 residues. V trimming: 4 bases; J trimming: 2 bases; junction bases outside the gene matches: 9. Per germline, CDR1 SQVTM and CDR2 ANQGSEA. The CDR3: CSVALTGKNTDTQYF. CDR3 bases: TGCAGCGTTGCCCTGACAGGGAAAAACACAGATACGCAGTATTTT.